These T cell receptor beta chains were read from a single sample in a study of regulatory T cells in long-lasting Graves disease. TCRdb reprocessed the multiplex PCR reads with MiXCR, giving one entry per CDR3 protein. This table has hundreds of thousands of distinct CDR3 sequences, 16% appearing once. These same records also appear under a second study, on T cells in Graves' hyperthyroidism and ophthalmopathy.

This specimen consisted of peripheral blood mononuclear cells (PBMCs), obtained at new diagnosis, from a patient treated with antithyroid drugs. These TCRs come from a woman aged 35-65 years with Graves disease. The CDR3 runs from the conserved cysteine through the conserved F or W. D genes are given only for firm matches. Where a row states a size, it is once, few, many or the class of an expanded clone; other rows omit it.

j_gene,abundance,d_gene,v_gene,CDR3nt,CDR3aa
TRBJ1-1,NA,NA,TRBV15,TGTGCCACCAGCATTGTGAACACTGAAGCTTTCTTT,CATSIVNTEAFF
TRBJ2-3,NA,NA,TRBV19,TGTGCCAGTAGTCCAGGGGAGGTGAGCACAGATACGCAGTATTTT,CASSPGEVSTDTQYF
TRBJ2-3,many,TRBD1,TRBV20-1,TGCAGTGCTAGGGCCGGGACAGGGGTCCCCTATTTTACAGATACGCAGTATTTT,CSARAGTGVPYFTDTQYF
TRBJ1-2,many,NA,TRBV20-1,TGCAGTGCTACACAGGGTGGGGATGGCTACACCTTC,CSATQGGDGYTF
TRBJ2-1,NA,TRBD2,TRBV12-5,TGTGCTAGTGGTAACAAAGCGGGGGCGTACCGCAATGAGCAGTTCTTC,CASGNKAGAYRNEQFF
TRBJ1-1,NA,NA,TRBV10-3,TGTGCCATCAGCTCAACGAACACTGAAGCTTTCTTT,CAISSTNTEAFF
TRBJ1-1,few,NA,TRBV20-1,TGCAGTGCTAGAGTCGGAGCCTCCAACACTGAAGCTTTCTTT,CSARVGASNTEAFF
TRBJ1-5,NA,TRBD1,TRBV4-1,TGCGCCAGCAGCCAAGAGGGACAGTTCTCAATCACGCCCCAGCATTTT,CASSQEGQFSITPQHF
TRBJ1-1,many,TRBD1,TRBV27,TGTGCCAGCACTTCGACAGGGGCCCAGAACACTGAAGCTTTCTTT,CASTSTGAQNTEAFF
TRBJ1-6,few,NA,TRBV2,TGTGCCAGTAGCCCCGGAACCGCTACCAATTCACCCCTCCACTTT,CASSPGTATNSPLHF
TRBJ1-2,many,TRBD1,TRBV3-1,TGTGCCAGCAGCCTCGGTTCGGGACAGGGGGCTGATGGCTACACCTTC,CASSLGSGQGADGYTF
TRBJ2-1,many,NA,TRBV6-2/TRBV6-3,TGTGCCAGCAGTGCTCAGGGACGGTCGTCCTACAATGAGCAGTTCTTC,CASSAQGRSSYNEQFF
TRBJ1-1,few,NA,TRBV10-3,TGTGCCATCAGTGAGAACACAGGGTTTGGTACTGAAGCTTTCTTT,CAISENTGFGTEAFF
TRBJ2-7,few,NA,TRBV6-1,TGTGCCAGCTCCGGCGGGACGGAAAGGAGGGAGCAGTACTTC,CASSGGTERREQYF
TRBJ1-5,few,NA,TRBV6-1,TGTGCCAGCACTTCACCTGGGGTTCAGCCCCAGCATTTT,CASTSPGVQPQHF
TRBJ2-6,NA,NA,TRBV6-5,TGTGCCAGCAGTTACGGGAGGCCTGGGGCCAACGTCCTGACTTTC,CASSYGRPGANVLTF
TRBJ1-2,many,NA,TRBV28,TGTGCCAGCCGATCGCCTAACTATGGCTACACCTTC,CASRSPNYGYTF
TRBJ1-1,many,NA,TRBV12-3/TRBV12-4,TGTGCCAGCAACATCCAGGGATCGAACACTGAAGCTTTCTTT,CASNIQGSNTEAFF
TRBJ1-1,NA,NA,TRBV29-1,TGCAGCGTTGGCTATGATCCGAACACTGAAGCTTTCTTT,CSVGYDPNTEAFF
TRBJ2-5,few,NA,TRBV15,TGTGCCACCAGCAGAGATGGAGGGGGCGGGGAGACCCAGTACTTC,CATSRDGGGGETQYF
TRBJ2-3,NA,TRBD2,TRBV19,TGTGCCAGTAGTATGGCTAGCGGGGCCCCTACATATACGCAGTATTTT,CASSMASGAPTYTQYF
TRBJ2-1,many,TRBD2,TRBV20-1,TGCAGTGCTCAAAGCGGGGGGGCAATAAATGAGCAGTTCTTC,CSAQSGGAINEQFF
TRBJ2-5,many,NA,TRBV12-3/TRBV12-4,TGTGCCAGCAGAAAAAGGACAACTCCCCAAGAGACCCAGTACTTC,CASRKRTTPQETQYF
TRBJ1-2,many,NA,TRBV30,TGTGCCTGGATGCGGAGGACGCTACTGAGCTACACCTTC,CAWMRRTLLSYTF
TRBJ2-7,many,TRBD1,TRBV3-1,TGTGCCAGCAGCCAGGCCGGGACAGGGACGTACGAGCAGTACTTC,CASSQAGTGTYEQYF
TRBJ1-5,many,TRBD1,TRBV28,TGTGCCAGCAGTTTATGGGACAGGGAAGGACAGCCCCAGCATTTT,CASSLWDREGQPQHF
TRBJ2-5,few,TRBD1,TRBV5-4,TGTGCCAGCAGTGGACAGGGCGTGGAGACCCAGTACTTC,CASSGQGVETQYF
TRBJ2-1,NA,TRBD2,TRBV5-1,TGCGCCAGCAGCGCGACTAGCGGGGTATACAATGAGCAGTTCTTC,CASSATSGVYNEQFF